This entry describes one T cell receptor (beta chain). Its antigen is not identified. These data belong to a study of T-cell memory formation after mild COVID-19. Study as a whole: There were largely donor-specific TCR clusters.

Using its own MiXCR run on the 5' RACE reads, TCRdb lists one record per CDR3 protein. Of a few hundred thousand distinct CDR3 sequences listed, approximately 15% are singletons. Notes on the study in general: Clones that contracted from day 15 to 85 were balanced CD4/CD8, while later expanders leaned CD4+. Pre-infection memory harbored some responding clones, suggesting cross-reactive memory joined.

This CDR3 is built from 14 residues. Germline CDR1 ENHRY, CDR2 SYGVKD. The V gene end was trimmed by 7 bases and the J gene end by 4 bases; junction bases not matched to a gene: 6. The chain recombines TRBV10-3 with TRBJ1-2, with TRBD1 identical over 10 bases. This TCR was sampled from a man aged 18 to 30 who had mild COVID-19 (a few samples of this study predate the infection). Cell type and time point are not known. The sequenced material came from PBMCs or a T cell subset sorted from them (not recorded which). CDR3 bases: TGTGCCATCAAAGGGGACAGGGGAGGCTATGGCTACACCTTC. It specifies CAIKGDRGGYGYTF.